One and the same sample provided the 2 T cell receptor beta chains below, sequenced in a study of T-cell reconstitution after alpha-beta-depleted transplantation in children. Library preparation (for TCRbeta) was performed with unique molecular identifiers. TCRdb re-called the PCR reads through MiXCR, storing one row per CDR3 protein. The sample includes about 610,000 distinct CDR3 sequences, over 9.5% of them seen just once. The specimen was PBMCs from the stem cell graft donor, collected from the stem cell graft. The source is a human donor who donated a stem cell graft to a child with acute myeloid leukemia.

This clonotype was observed at least ten times. This chain joins TRBV5-1 and TRBJ2-1; D is unclear. The CDR3 covers 13 residues. Per the germline V gene, CDR1 is SGHRS and CDR2 is YFSETQ. V was shortened by 0 bases and J by 9 bases, with 10 bases between the two germline ends. Written as DNA, the CDR3 is TGCGCCAGCAGCTTGGAACCGTTCGGTGAGCAGTTCTTC. Its translation is CASSLEPFGEQFF.

This clonotype was observed at least ten times. The gene calls are TRBV20-1 and TRBJ2-2; perhaps TRBD2 as D (5 bases). Trimming removed 5 bases at V and 7 bases at J, with 11 bases between. The CDR3 covers 12 residues. The V gene's germline CDR1 is DFQATT and CDR2 SNEGSKA (reference sequence). The CDR3 DNA reads TGCAGTGCTCCCCGGACTGACGGGGAGCTGTTTTTT. This gives the protein CSAPRTDGELFF.